A selection of T cell receptor beta chains follows, all from one sample in a study of blood T cell repertoires in COVID-19. The data were produced by immunoSEQ multiplex PCR, yet TCRdb's version contains in-frame clones alone and is incomplete. The top ten hold about 2.2% of the sample, which has around 230,000 clones, more than 80% seen once. Sequenced input: peripheral blood. Receptors originate from a man aged 30 to 39 who had recovered from COVID-19. Both conserved end residues are part of each CDR3. The D gene is left open where the match is weak. Size values are once, few and many counts, or a class for expanded clones, and some rows have none.

v_call	clone_size	j_call	d_call	cdr3_aa	cdr3_nt
TRBV24-1	NA	TRBJ2-4	TRBD2	CATSDPASGGNIQYF	TGTGCCACCAGTGACCCGGCTAGCGGGGGAAACATTCAGTACTTC
TRBV6-4	few	TRBJ2-2	NA	CASRQGNTGELFF	TGTGCCAGCAGACAGGGGAACACCGGGGAGCTGTTTTTT
TRBV11-3	NA	TRBJ1-1	NA	CASSSLGPNTEAFF	TGTGCCAGCAGCTCCCTGGGGCCGAACACTGAAGCTTTCTTT
TRBV27	NA	TRBJ1-4	NA	CASSSPGLTNEKLFF	TGTGCCAGCAGTTCCCCAGGGTTAACTAATGAAAAACTGTTTTTT
TRBV27	NA	TRBJ2-7	NA	CASSESSSGFAEQYF	TGTGCCAGCAGTGAAAGCTCGTCAGGGTTTGCAGAGCAGTACTTC
TRBV10-2	NA	TRBJ2-3	TRBD2	CASGTSGGASTQYF	TGCGCCAGCGGTACTAGCGGGGGGGCGAGTACGCAGTATTTT
TRBV29-1	NA	TRBJ1-5	TRBD1	CSVLTGYNQPQHF	TGCAGCGTTCTGACAGGGTACAATCAGCCCCAGCATTTT
TRBV6-5	NA	TRBJ1-5	TRBD1	CASSRDRGFQPQHF	TGTGCCAGCAGCCGCGACAGGGGATTTCAGCCCCAGCATTTT
TRBV25-1	NA	TRBJ1-2	NA	CASSFGNYGYTF	TGTGCCAGCTCCTTCGGGAACTATGGCTACACCTTC
TRBV29-1	NA	TRBJ1-4	NA	CSVEETDEKLFF	TGCAGCGTTGAAGAAACGGATGAAAAACTGTTTTTT
TRBV11-3	NA	TRBJ2-2	NA	CASSSQQGGELFF	TGTGCCAGCAGCTCGCAGCAGGGAGGGGAGCTGTTTTTT
TRBV5-1	NA	TRBJ2-5	TRBD1	CASSLAGQGVETQYF	TGCGCCAGCAGCTTGGCCGGACAGGGGGTGGAGACCCAGTACTTC
TRBV18	NA	TRBJ1-1	NA	CASSPRTVGEAFF	TGTGCCAGCTCACCTAGGACAGTGGGGGAAGCTTTCTTT
TRBV4-1	NA	TRBJ2-3	NA	CASSQGEVLPSTDTQYF	TGCGCCAGCAGCCAAGGGGAGGTTCTTCCTAGCACAGATACGCAGTATTTT
TRBV7-2	NA	TRBJ1-2	TRBD1	CASSPQRGGQDKGGYTF	TGTGCCAGCAGCCCCCAAAGAGGAGGACAGGACAAAGGTGGCTACACCTTC
TRBV5-6	NA	TRBJ1-6	NA	CASSLLLYNSPLHF	TGTGCCAGCAGCTTGTTACTGTATAATTCACCCCTCCACTTT
TRBV19	NA	TRBJ1-1	TRBD1	CASSHRGAEAFF	TGTGCCAGTAGTCACAGGGGCGCTGAAGCTTTCTTT
TRBV5-1	NA	TRBJ1-4	NA	CASSSGTEKLFF	TGCGCCAGCAGCTCAGGTACCGAAAAACTGTTTTTT
TRBV18	NA	TRBJ2-3	NA	CASSPLSLSTDTQYF	TGTGCCAGCTCACCACTTAGCCTTAGCACAGATACGCAGTATTTT
TRBV5-5	NA	TRBJ2-7	NA	CASSSQGGSYEQYF	TGTGCCAGCAGCTCCCAAGGGGGCTCCTACGAGCAGTACTTC
TRBV7-9	NA	TRBJ2-7	NA	CASSPLTVSYEQYF	TGTGCCAGCAGCCCTCTGACAGTCTCCTACGAGCAGTACTTC
TRBV5-1	once	TRBJ1-1	NA	CASTSRLNTEAFF	TGCGCCAGCACGTCGAGGTTGAACACTGAAGCTTTCTTT